This T cell receptor (beta chain) was found in a study of blood T cell repertoires in COVID-19 (TCRdb year 2020). About the study as a whole: Samples from collaborators originated in the United States, Italy and Spain and spanned both the acute and convalescent phases of COVID-19. The prospective study material was composed of cDNA or gDNA derived from T cells, B-cell-depleted T cells, or PBMCs. The dataset comprised deeply sampled blood TCRbeta repertoires from subjects exposed to, actively infected with, or recovered from COVID-19. The repertoires were made available in a free public database intended to serve as a resource for research on the immune response to SARS-CoV-2. The samples were drawn from two sources: the first 160 participants of the ongoing ImmuneRACE study, and 950 to 1,500 subjects contributed by 6 global collaborators. A de-identified subject ID, COVID-19 status, age in years and sex were almost always included in the sample metadata. HLA class I and class II types, where available, came from metadata supplied by the sample provider rather than from assay-based typing. Overall study outcomes, separate from this receptor: How much clinical and demographic metadata was included differed by source and by participant, and the metadata was provided uncurated.

Reading the germline V gene gives CDR1 SGHDT and CDR2 YYEEEE. There are 15 amino acids in the CDR3, from cysteine to phenylalanine inclusive. The DNA shown is the 45-base CDR3, in frame from base 1. V has 0 bases trimmed and J has 4 bases trimmed; junction bases matching no gene number 6. As regards this clone: Its antigen target is currently unknown. It has no much larger one-base neighbor in the sample; base qualities were not kept.

TCRbeta CDR3 regions were amplified from genomic DNA by means of the immunoSEQ Assay, a bias-controlled multiplex PCR. The original pipeline was this. Nucleated cell counts per sample were estimated from amplification of reference gene primers within the assay. To quantify the absolute abundance of each unique TCRbeta CDR3 rearrangement, sequence reads were collapsed and filtered. For each sample, productive Simpson clonality was calculated as the square root of Simpson's diversity index across productive rearrangements. The clones in this table, taken by TCRdb from immuneACCESS, are in-frame only. Not every clone is retained; where verified, under half of the shortfall comes from an unresolved V gene, and the cause of the rest is unknown. From that table come the V and J calls and clone size; the DNA was used to work out D and trimming. The sample contains 180,000 or so clones, approximately 85% of them found a single time. More than 8% of the sample is held by the ten biggest clonotypes.

The collaborating institutions used their own protocols to collect whole blood in K2EDTA tubes. For TCRbeta analysis, collaborator samples were shipped as frozen whole blood, as isolated PBMCs, or as DNA extracted from either sample type. Sequencing was carried out using peripheral blood. Recombination connected TRBV5-6 to TRBJ2-7; TRBD1 lines up with 8 middle nucleotides. The TCR comes from an elderly woman with acute or convalescent COVID-19. The CDR3 amino acid sequence is: CASSLVGTGSYEQYF. The sequenced DNA is TGTGCCAGCAGCTTGGTAGGGACAGGCTCATACGAGCAGTACTTC.